The 20 T cell receptor beta chains presented below share a single source sample, sequenced in a study of T cells in Graves' hyperthyroidism and ophthalmopathy. Researchers took RNA transcripts and amplified the TCR beta CDR3 regions from them. During a first-round RT-PCR of the TCR CDR3, the HTBI primer set was used. TCRdb processed the multiplex PCR reads anew with MiXCR; each CDR3 protein has one entry. Of approximately 370,000 distinct CDR3 sequences in the sample, 15% are singletons; the top ten hold over 25%. Material: blood. The receptor set was obtained from a woman in her 30s with Graves' hyperthyroidism.

This clonotype was detected ten times or more. The J gene is TRBJ2-5, the V gene TRBV20-1; D might be TRBD2 (6 bases). The CDR3 is 13 residues long. Germline-derived CDR1 and CDR2 are DFQATT and SNEGSKA (reference sequence). V lost 1 base, J lost 2 bases, and 8 bases lay in between. DNA for the CDR3: TGCAGTGCTAGAGCCCGGGGGCAAGAGACCCAGTACTTC. Amino acids: CSARARGQETQYF.

This clonotype was picked up many times. The chain employs TRBV20-1 and TRBJ2-2; D is undetermined. V was trimmed by 3 bases and J by 0 bases, leaving 5 bases between them. Germline V gives CDR1 DFQATT, CDR2 SNEGSKA (reference sequence). This CDR3 spans 13 amino acids. The CDR3 sequence is CSASGPNTGELFF. CDR3 sequence (DNA): TGCAGTGCTAGCGGTCCGAACACCGGGGAGCTGTTTTTT.

Many counts were recorded for this clonotype. The chain has TRBV11-2 and TRBJ2-1; D possibly corresponds to TRBD1 (6 bases). This CDR3 is built from 14 residues. Trimming took off 0 bases at V and 8 bases at J, with 11 bases between the two ends. Per germline, CDR1 SGHAT and CDR2 FQNNGV. CDR3 residues: CASSLDRGLDEQFF. The CDR3 DNA reads TGTGCCAGCAGCTTAGATAGGGGGTTGGATGAGCAGTTCTTC.

This clonotype was observed many times. V usage is TRBV20-1 and J usage is TRBJ2-1, with TRBD2 matching over 12 bases. Germline V gives CDR1 DFQATT, CDR2 SNEGSKA (reference sequence). V lost 4 bases and J lost 6; bases outside the gene matches: 10. This CDR3 has 16 amino acids. The CDR3 spells CSATLASGRGSNEQFF. CDR3 nucleotide sequence: TGCAGTGCTACCCTCGCTAGCGGGAGGGGTAGCAATGAGCAGTTCTTC.

This clonotype was seen a few times. The V and J genes are TRBV6-1 and TRBJ2-3; 11 nucleotides align to TRBD2. The CDR3 is made up of 20 amino acids. Germline CDR1 is MNHNS and CDR2 is SASEGT. The J segment lost 2 bases and the V segment lost 8 bases, leaving 21 bases of the junction unmatched. The CDR3 loop reads CASHTLLETSGAGLTDTQYF. The CDR3 region has the DNA TGTGCCAGCCACACCCTTCTCGAGACTAGCGGGGCAGGGCTCACAGATACGCAGTATTTT.

This clonotype was observed at least ten times. The CDR3 nucleotides read TGTGCCAGCAGTGATCTCCTCTCGGGGGGCCAAGAGACCCAGTACTTC. The encoded protein is CASSDLLSGGQETQYF. The chain uses TRBV6-1 and TRBJ2-5, with 7 bases aligning to TRBD2. The ends lost 3 bases at V and 1 base at J; junction bases unmatched: 8. The CDR3 has 16 amino acids. Germline-derived CDR1 and CDR2 are MNHNS and SASEGT.

This clonotype occurred many times. The chain links TRBV28 to TRBJ2-7, with 9 bases identical to TRBD1. J gave up 0 bases and V 3 bases, and 12 bases lay outside the gene matches. This CDR3 comprises 18 residues. Germline V gives CDR1 MDHEN, CDR2 SYDVKM. The CDR3 sequence is CASSFLTQGARSSYEQYF. The CDR3 DNA follows: TGTGCCAGCAGTTTCCTAACACAGGGGGCCCGGAGCTCCTACGAGCAGTACTTC.

The sample holds a few counts of this clonotype. One end of the junction does not line up with germline, which may come from a read error. V and J are TRBV7-6 and TRBJ2-5; D call uncertain. Germline V gives CDR1 SGHVS, CDR2 FNYEAQ. The CDR3 is 16 residues long. CDR3 protein: CAGSPFGEADQETQYF. Here the CDR3 DNA reads TGTGCCGGCAGCCCTTTCGGAGAGGCGGACCAAGAGACCCAGTACTTC.

This clonotype was counted at least ten times. CDR3 nucleotides: TGTGCCACCCTACCTCCTCTGGGGGTCGAGCAGTACTTC. This codes for CATLPPLGVEQYF. This sequence joins TRBV28 and TRBJ2-7, with D perhaps assigned TRBD1 or TRBD2 (5 bases each). This CDR3 has 13 amino acids. Germline V lookup: CDR1 MDHEN, CDR2 SYDVKM. The germline V and J ends were trimmed by 10 bases and 6 bases, with 19 bases remaining between them.

This clonotype was counted many times. The V call is TRBV3-1, the J call TRBJ1-5; TRBD1 agrees at 8 bases. There are 15 residues in the CDR3. After removal of 0 bases from V and 7 bases from J, the junction contained 5 bases not matched to a gene. Germline-derived CDR1 and CDR2 are LGHDT and YNNKEL (reference sequence). CDR3 in DNA: TGTGCCAGCAGCCAAGATCAGGGGGCGGGACAGCCCCAGCATTTT. Translating it yields CASSQDQGAGQPQHF.

In this sample, this clonotype turned up many times. The J gene is TRBJ1-1, the V gene TRBV12-3 or TRBV12-4, with no clear D. Trimming removed 3 bases from V and 6 bases from J, with 8 bases in between. CDR3 length: 12 residues. The CDR3, as DNA: TGTGCCAGCAGTTTTCCCCCACCTGAAGCTTTCTTT. Its translation: CASSFPPPEAFF.

This clonotype was seen just once. This chain uses TRBV5-6 with TRBJ2-1, with a possible D match to TRBD2 (6 bases). Germline CDR1 SGHDT, CDR2 YYEEEE. The CDR3 sequence is 11 residues long. Trimming took 3 bases from V and 15 from J, leaving 13 bases between them. The CDR3: CASSSTRGLFF. In DNA form, the CDR3 reads TGTGCCAGCAGCTCGACTAGGGGACTGTTCTTC. The whole variable domain, filled in from reference TRBV5-6 and TRBJ2-1, reads DAGVTQSPTHLIKTRGQQVTLRCSPKSGHDTVSWYQQALGQGPQFIFQYYEEEERQRGNFPDRFSGHQFPNYSSELNVNALLLGDSALYLCASSSTRGLFFGPGTRLTVL.

Ten or more counts support this clonotype. The chain couples TRBV3-1 to TRBJ1-1, with D unresolved. The CDR3 has 14 amino acids. Between the trimmed V and J ends, which lost 0 bases and 1 base, there was a span of 6 bases. Germline values: CDR1 LGHDT, CDR2 YNNKEL (reference sequence). In DNA, the CDR3 is TGTGCCAGCAGCCAAGAATCGGGGAACACTGAAGCTTTCTTT. Protein product: CASSQESGNTEAFF.

This clonotype was observed many times. The chain couples TRBV20-1 to TRBJ1-5; 8 nucleotides line up with TRBD1. The CDR3 has 13 residues. In germline, CDR1 is DFQATT, CDR2 SNEGSKA (reference sequence). The V gene end was trimmed by 3 bases and the J gene end by 6 bases; junction bases not matched to a gene: 4. The CDR3 DNA reads as TGCAGTGCTAGGACAGGGGACGGTCAGCCCCAGCATTTT. Encoded protein: CSARTGDGQPQHF.

The chain recombines TRBV5-1 with TRBJ2-7; D gene ambiguous. Germline assignment: CDR1 SGHRS and CDR2 YFSETQ. This CDR3 comprises 11 residues. Deletions cut 2 bases from V and 8 bases from J, with 8 bases between. In nucleotides, the CDR3 is TGCGCCAGCAGCTTTAATATACAGCAGTACTTC. Residues: CASSFNIQQYF.

J is TRBJ2-5 and V is TRBV29-1, with TRBD2 matching over 13 bases. The trim removed 1 base at V and 4 bases at J, leaving 3 bases unmatched. CDR3 length: 15 residues. Per the germline V gene, CDR1 is SQVTM and CDR2 is ANQGSEA. CDR3 DNA: TGCAGCGTTGAAGGACTAGCGGGAGGACCAGAGACCCAGTACTTC. Translated, it gives CSVEGLAGGPETQYF.

This clonotype has just a few counts. The chain carries TRBV12-3 or TRBV12-4 and TRBJ2-5, with 8 bases fitting TRBD2. After removal of 1 base from V and 4 bases from J, the junction contained 8 bases not matched to a gene. This CDR3 is built from 16 residues. This CDR3 is CASSLGLGLVGETQYF. As DNA, the CDR3 is TGTGCCAGCAGTTTAGGCTTGGGACTAGTAGGAGAGACCCAGTACTTC.

This clonotype was counted at least ten times. The V and J genes are TRBV3-1 and TRBJ1-3; D not resolved. Trimming pared 2 bases from V and 2 bases from J, leaving 10 bases between. Germline CDR1 LGHDT, CDR2 YNNKEL (reference sequence). CDR3 size: 15 residues. CDR3 region: CASSQLRLAGNTIYF. CDR3 DNA: TGTGCCAGCAGCCAACTGAGACTGGCTGGAAACACCATATATTTT.

This clonotype was counted ten times or more. The chain carries TRBV29-1 and TRBJ2-3, with TRBD1 as a possible D gene (5 bases). The CDR3 is 12 residues long. The V end lost 8 bases, the J end lost 4 bases, and 13 bases lay between the germline ends. The germline V gene encodes CDR1 SQVTM and CDR2 ANQGSEA. The CDR3 DNA reads as TGCAGCTTGGGGCGAGAGTCAGATACGCAGTATTTT. It codes for CSLGRESDTQYF.

This clonotype appeared many times. V gene TRBV20-1 combines with J gene TRBJ2-1, with D perhaps matching TRBD1 (6 bases). This CDR3 is built from 17 residues. V lost 1 base and J 1 base, leaving 17 bases between the germline ends. The V gene's germline CDR1 is DFQATT and CDR2 SNEGSKA (reference sequence). CDR3: CSARVLTDRWSYNEQFF. The CDR3 region has the DNA TGCAGTGCTAGAGTTCTCACCGACAGGTGGTCCTACAATGAGCAGTTCTTC.